This TCR beta chain was sequenced during a study of early T cells in non-severe SARS-CoV-2 infection. Across the study: Sequencing was performed on bulk RNA from unsorted whole blood, leaving chains unpaired.

The CDR3 has 15 residues. V shed 3 bases and J shed 4 bases, with 13 bases lying between them. Germline CDR1 and CDR2: SGHAT and FQNNGV. A single record per CDR3 protein comes from TCRdb applying MiXCR to the 5' RACE reads. Here the sample spans some 38,000 distinct CDR3 sequences, 5% to 6.5% being singletons. This receptor was taken from an adult who was a healthcare worker with PCR-confirmed SARS-CoV-2 infection or an uninfected control (not recorded which). V and J are TRBV11-2 and TRBJ2-1; weak D call: TRBD1 (6 bases). Sequenced: whole blood. CDR3 region: CASSLQGSTYNEQFF. CDR3 nucleotide sequence: TGTGCCAGCAGCTTGCAGGGGTCTACTTACAATGAGCAGTTCTTC.